The sequence of this TCR beta chain was determined in a study of shared clonotypes between healthy human individuals. As regards this clone: Its specificity is not known.

Sorted-subset replicate PCR reactions were performed with approximately 0.2 ug DNA, corresponding to 30,000 or so T cell genomes. The assay was immunoSEQ multiplex PCR, and TCRdb's table has in-frame clones only and misses some. This sample has millions of clones, with around 93% found just once. The ends were cut back, 2 bases at V and 4 bases at J, with 12 bases in the middle. CDR3 size: 14 residues. Germline CDR1 MNHEY, CDR2 SMNVEV (reference sequence). Study-level points and caveats: Relative to memory subsets, naive subsets generally showed larger estimated richness. Non-shared clonotypes showed lower generation probabilities than clonotypes common to all four donors. Sorted-subset samples were not fully sequenced, rarefaction indicated.

Naive CD8 populations comprised CD45RO-negative cells positively selected for CCR7, excluding terminally differentiated effector memory CD45RA+ cells. The rearrangement joins TRBV27 to TRBJ2-7, with D unclear. Input material: naive CD8+ T cells from PBMCs. The sequence derives from a young man in good health. Some clones in this sample may be carry-over from other donors' samples. This CDR3 reads CASSLLGVGYEQYF. CDR3 bases: TGTGCCAGCAGTTTACTCGGTGTCGGGTACGAGCAGTACTTC.